This TCR beta chain derives from a study of PD-L1 blockade in urothelial cancer (dated by TCRdb to about 2017). Broadly, across the study: All patients started therapy at some point between 2014 and 2016 and received atezolizumab 1,200 mg intravenously every 3 weeks. Durable clinical benefit was achieved by nine patients and was not achieved by 20 patients. Blood samples were analyzed 3 weeks after the start of treatment (second dose) and 6 weeks after the start of treatment. A median of about 150,000 T cells and 85,000 or so unique TCRs was obtained from blood samples, and a median clonality of roughly 0.08 was observed. Durable clinical benefit was defined as progression-free survival longer than 6 months, and TCR features were also tested against progression-free and overall survival. Over 28 patients had pretreatment blood TCR-seq, some 25 had at least one posttreatment blood collection, and some 25 had tumor TCR-seq. In the same patients, whole exome sequencing and RNA sequencing of pretreatment tumors were performed in addition to TCR sequencing. About 90% of the 29 patients were males with bladder-origin urothelial cancer, and 18 of 29 reported a prior smoking history. Pretreatment tumor samples, along with matched peripheral blood collected serially before and after atezolizumab treatment, underwent TCR sequencing. An exploratory multi-omic analysis was conducted of the somatic, immune and clinical correlates of response to PD-L1 blockade with atezolizumab in urothelial cancer. An ECOG performance status of 0 or 1 was recorded for the patients, and 0 to 3 prior chemotherapy regimens had been received by the patients. Overall results and qualifications from the work: At 3 weeks after the start of treatment, tumor-associated TCR clones in peripheral blood had expanded more in patients with durable benefit (n of about 22, p = 0.022). Improved progression-free and overall survival was associated with having pretreatment peripheral blood TCR clonality below the median. Because of the small sample size (n ≈ 27) and the many exploratory analyses performed, the results are intended to be regarded as hypothesis-generating.

Synthetic TCR analog templates were spiked into each PCR to estimate absolute template abundance from read counts. TCRbeta CDR3 regions were amplified from genomic DNA with bias-controlled V and J gene primers using the immunoSEQ assay. Sequencing of rearranged TCRbeta segments was performed at approximately 20X coverage. In the authors' own workflow: Sequencing errors were corrected by clustering, and CDR3s were annotated against IMGT so that V, D and J genes could be assigned. Out-of-frame and stop-codon sequences were excluded, and only productive TCRbeta rearrangements were used in downstream analyses. To compute clonality, Shannon entropy was normalized by the log of the number of unique productive sequences and then subtracted from one. Fisher's exact test with Benjamini-Hochberg correction, at a threshold of adjusted p below 0.01, was used to find clones that differed between time points or between blood and tumor. The clones in this table, taken by TCRdb from immuneACCESS, are in-frame only. Not every clone is retained; where verified, under half of the shortfall comes from an unresolved V gene, and the cause of the rest is unknown. The V and J calls and clone size are taken from that table; D and trimming were inferred from the DNA. The sample data list about 46,000 clones, and under 85% of these were observed just once. Approximately 1.8% of the sample goes to the ten largest clones.

The CDR3 sequence holds 16 residues, the cysteine and phenylalanine included. Just CDR3 DNA is preserved here, 48 bases in frame from base 1. The germline V and J ends show losses of 5 bases and 8 bases respectively, and no gene match explains 13 bases of the junction. CDR1 LNHNV and CDR2 YYDKDF were looked up in the germline V gene (reference sequence). The time point tag for this specimen amounts to: peripheral blood 6 weeks after treatment start. A cohort of approximately 30 patients with locally advanced or metastatic urothelial carcinoma, treated at Memorial Sloan Kettering on a trial protocol, was included. Peripheral blood mononuclear cells were collected from each patient pretreatment and during treatment, giving between 1 and 8 total time points per patient. The Qiagen DNeasy Blood extraction kit was used to purify genomic DNA from total PBMCs and tumor samples. PBMCs were collected pretreatment and during treatment and were isolated and stored as previously described.

As to this clone: The specificity of this receptor is unknown. The input lacks base qualities; no much larger clone sits a single base away.

The source of this sequence is a man between 45 and 60 years old with urothelial cancer. Rearrangement joined TRBV15 to TRBJ2-1, and 9 junctional nucleotides match TRBD2. The source was PBMCs, collected around atezolizumab (anti-PD-L1) treatment. The CDR3 has the sequence CATSPPGASGIYEQFF. The sequenced DNA: TGTGCCACCAGCCCGCCCGGGGCTAGCGGGATCTATGAGCAGTTCTTC. This CDR3, with the reference TRBV15 and TRBJ2-1 proteins standing in past its ends, gives the full variable domain DAMVIQNPRYQVTQFGKPVTLSCSQTLNHNVMYWYQQKSSQAPKLLFHYYDKDFNNEADTPDNFQSRRPNTSFCFLDIRSPGLGDTAMYLCATSPPGASGIYEQFFGPGTRLTVL.